A selection of T cell receptor beta chains follows, all from one sample in a study of PD-1 blockade in classical Hodgkin lymphoma. TCRdb's copy holds only in-frame clones and misses some; the assay was immunoSEQ multiplex PCR. The repertoire holds about 41,000 clones, with 69% as singletons. The material sequenced was peripheral blood mononuclear cells (PBMCs), taken before the fourth cycle of nivolumab. All receptors come from a human donor with classical Hodgkin lymphoma. The CDR3 runs from the conserved cysteine through the conserved F or W.

14,TRBJ2-7,TRBV11-2,CASSPQGGVYEQYF
12,TRBJ1-4,TRBV29-1,CSVGTGDDELFF
14,TRBJ2-7,TRBV7-9,CASSPADVPREQYF
14,TRBJ1-4,TRBV7-9,CASSPGGLDEKLFF
15,TRBJ1-5,TRBV7-9,CASSLGQGPNQPQHF
12,TRBJ2-1,TRBV7-9,CASSLALPEQFF
13,TRBJ1-1,TRBV6-6,CASSYLRGTEAFF
15,TRBJ2-3,TRBV11-2,CASSLLAGGADTQYF
14,TRBJ2-7,TRBV2,CASSEGQGSYEQYF
13,TRBJ2-3,TRBV19,CASVLAGQDTQYF
19,TRBJ2-2,TRBV6-1,CASSEWFVGRTFGTGELFF
12,TRBJ2-7,TRBV7-9,CASSLLGGEQYF
13,TRBJ2-5,TRBV27,CASSTRTEETQYF
15,TRBJ1-2,TRBV9,CASSESRSVPIGYTF
13,TRBJ1-5,TRBV7-6,CASSRTGNQPQHF
15,TRBJ1-1,TRBV7-9,CASSPIDRGNTEAFF
15,TRBJ1-2,TRBV9,CASSRRGGAVYGYTF
17,TRBJ2-7,TRBV28,CASSSAVLTGRVYEQYF
15,TRBJ1-3,TRBV27,CASRPDRNSGNTIYF
16,TRBJ1-5,TRBV6-6,CASSYIVLQNNQPQHF
10,TRBJ2-7,TRBV5-1,CARGHPEQYF
14,TRBJ1-4,TRBV7-9,CASTPGTVNEKLFF
18,TRBJ2-1,TRBV4-2,CASSQGSGTSGLSNEQFF
16,TRBJ1-1,TRBV7-8,CASSLRARTGDTEAFF
21,TRBJ2-5,TRBV2,CASSEKRSRGFVEFGEETQYF
14,TRBJ2-3,TRBV6-4,CASSDLDGADTQYF
15,TRBJ2-7,TRBV7-2,CASSPAIRVAPEQYF
16,TRBJ1-5,TRBV28,CASSSGEGNDSGPQHF
17,TRBJ2-7,TRBV5-4,CASSLVSGGAFAYEQYF